This TCR beta chain derives from a study of cytomegalovirus exposure and HLA in healthy donors. This CDR3 is built from 15 residues. Germline loops: CDR1 MDHEN, CDR2 SYDVKM. Trimming took off 6 bases at V and 5 bases at J, with 19 bases between the two ends. The primer mix had 60 Vbeta and 13 Jbeta primers. Data came from immunoSEQ multiplex PCR; TCRdb stores just in-frame clones and leaves some out. The sample lists about 140,000 clones, roughly 80% occurring once. This clone has just a few counts. Sequencing was performed on PBMCs. The clonotype was recovered from a female donor in good health and CMV-seronegative. The chain links TRBV28 to TRBJ1-1, with D possibly matching TRBD1 (5 bases). The CDR3 coding sequence is TGTGCCAGCAGCACCGGGCGGGGGAAGGTAACTGAAGCTTTCTTT. It translates to CASSTGRGKVTEAFF. Based on the CDR3 plus reference TRBV28 and TRBJ1-1, the full variable domain is DVKVTQSSRYLVKRTGEKVFLECVQDMDHENMFWYRQDPGLGLRLIYFSYDVKMKEKGDIPEGYSVSREKKERFSLILESASTNQTSMYLCASSTGRGKVTEAFFGQGTRLTVV.